This T cell receptor (beta chain) was sequenced during a study of OX40 agonist ivuxolimab in advanced cancers. The CDR3 runs to 13 residues. CDR1 MNHNS and CDR2 SASEGT come from the germline V gene. Trimming took 5 bases from V and 1 from J, leaving 9 bases between them. This table comes from immunoSEQ multiplex PCR, and its TCRdb copy is limited to in-frame clones, with some not included. The sample includes approximately 49,000 clones, 85% of them seen just once. The chain uses TRBV6-1 and TRBJ2-7; D is undetermined. The TCR comes from an adult with an advanced solid tumor such as melanoma, head and neck, liver or kidney cancer. The source was CD4+ or CD8+ T cells sorted from blood, collected in a trial of the OX40 agonist ivuxolimab. The CDR3 bases are TGTGCCAGCAGTCGATCGGAGTCCTACGAGCAGTACTTC. Translation: CASSRSESYEQYF.